The source of this T cell receptor (beta chain) is a study of cytomegalovirus exposure and HLA in healthy donors listed by TCRdb under 2017. The study in broad terms: A later analysis indicated that the 90 to 150 validation repertoires were generated on the platform also employed for the 670 or so repertoires of the first cohort. A separate validation cohort of over 95 different subjects was used in addition to the approximately 700-subject first cohort. The study combined high-throughput TCR immunosequencing, statistical association of individual TCRs with disease status, and machine learning to predict cytomegalovirus infection status. The aim of the study was to test whether cataloging public T cell receptors could identify signatures of past pathogen exposure.

Libraries were made using the immunoSEQ multiplex PCR assay. Under the source paper's analysis protocol: A statistical classification framework was developed to diagnose cytomegalovirus status using the catalog of TCR beta chain sequences. TCRdb limited this immuneACCESS table to in-frame rearrangements with V and J called. A share of clones is missing; checked studies link under half to unresolved V genes, and the rest is unexplained. From that table come the V and J calls and clone size; the DNA was used to work out D and trimming. The sample table holds just over 80,000 clones, of which around 96% were seen once. 1.3% of the sample comes from the top ten. Results the study describes overall, beyond this receptor: A few of the identified cytomegalovirus-associated TCR beta chains were confirmed in vitro to be specific for cytomegalovirus antigens. The classifier was reported to diagnose cytomegalovirus status with high specificity and sensitivity in both the original cohort and the validation cohort. The study gave a list of 150 to 200 TCR beta chains associated with cytomegalovirus. The validation cohort had no HLA typing available for a later analysis, so co-occurrence within that cohort was assessed over all 120 or so repertoires. Across donors, most TCR sequences were observed very rarely, whereas some public TCRs were present in many individuals. The authors suggested that the approach could potentially be generalized to other disease states and immunological phenotypes. In a later analysis, TCRs clustered in the first cohort were found to also tend to co-occur in the roughly 130 validation repertoires, with 90% to 95% of cluster scores above 0.

Turning to this clone: The antigen it binds to is not known. Base-call qualities are not available, and no considerably larger clone is one nucleotide away.

The germline V gene specifies MNHEY as CDR1 and SVGAGI as CDR2. Trimming removed 2 bases from V and 0 bases from J; the gene matches leave 4 bases unexplained. The CDR3 goes from the cysteine to the phenylalanine over 16 residues. Kept here is only the CDR3 DNA, which spans 48 bases and is read in frame from base 1. Separate from the approximately 700-subject first cohort, the validation cohort of about 120 subjects was the group to which the donors belonged. The source of this sequence is a woman under 30 in good health and CMV-seronegative. Sequenced material: PBMCs. This receptor chain uses TRBV6-5 and TRBJ1-3, and TRBD1 matches 7 of the central bases. The CDR3 amino acid sequence is: CASSYTGQNSGNTIYF. The DNA sequence is as follows: TGTGCCAGCAGTTACACGGGACAGAACTCTGGAAACACCATATATTTT.